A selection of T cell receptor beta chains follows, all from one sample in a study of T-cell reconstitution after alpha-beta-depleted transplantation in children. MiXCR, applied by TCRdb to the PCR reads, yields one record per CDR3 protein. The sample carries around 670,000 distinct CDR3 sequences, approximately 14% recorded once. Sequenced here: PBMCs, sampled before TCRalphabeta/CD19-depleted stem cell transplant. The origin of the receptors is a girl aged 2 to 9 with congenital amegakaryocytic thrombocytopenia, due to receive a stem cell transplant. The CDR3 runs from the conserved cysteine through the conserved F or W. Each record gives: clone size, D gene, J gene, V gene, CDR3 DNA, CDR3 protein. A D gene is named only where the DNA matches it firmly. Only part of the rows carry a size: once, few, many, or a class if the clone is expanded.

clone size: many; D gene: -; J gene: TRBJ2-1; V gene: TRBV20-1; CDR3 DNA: TGCAGTGCCAAAGTTGGACAGATCTACAATGAGCAGTTCTTC; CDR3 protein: CSAKVGQIYNEQFF
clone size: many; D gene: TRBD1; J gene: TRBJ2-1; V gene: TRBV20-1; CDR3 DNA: TGCAGTGCTAGAGATCTGGGACAGGGGGGCTACAATGAGCAGTTCTTC; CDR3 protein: CSARDLGQGGYNEQFF
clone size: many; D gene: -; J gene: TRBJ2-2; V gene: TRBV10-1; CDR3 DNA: TGCGCCAGCTCCGGGACTTTGGGGGAGCTGTTTTTT; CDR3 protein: CASSGTLGELFF
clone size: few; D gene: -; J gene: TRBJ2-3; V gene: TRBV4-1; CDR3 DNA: TGCGCCAGCAGCCTCCCCCCCGCGGGGAGAGAAGATACGCAGTATTTT; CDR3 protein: CASSLPPAGREDTQYF
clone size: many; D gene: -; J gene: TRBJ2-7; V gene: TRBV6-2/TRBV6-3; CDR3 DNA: TGTGCCAGCAGCCAGGCGAGTACGGGTCTGCAGTACTTC; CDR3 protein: CASSQASTGLQYF
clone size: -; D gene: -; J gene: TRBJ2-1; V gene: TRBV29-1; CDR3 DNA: TGCAGCGTTATAAAAGGAGGGGGTGAGCAGTTCTTC; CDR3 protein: CSVIKGGGEQFF
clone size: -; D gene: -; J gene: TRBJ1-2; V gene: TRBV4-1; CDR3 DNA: TGCGCCAGCAGCCTGCTAATGGTCGGCCCAATCTATGGCTACACCTTC; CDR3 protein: CASSLLMVGPIYGYTF
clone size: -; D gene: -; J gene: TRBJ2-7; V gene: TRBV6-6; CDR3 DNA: TGTGCCAGCAGTTCCCGAGCCTATGAGCAGTACTTC; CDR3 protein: CASSSRAYEQYF
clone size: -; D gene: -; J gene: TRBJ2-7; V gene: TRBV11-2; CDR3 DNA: TGTGCCAGCAGCTTAGATTTGAGAATGGGGGCCTACGAGCAGTACTTC; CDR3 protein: CASSLDLRMGAYEQYF
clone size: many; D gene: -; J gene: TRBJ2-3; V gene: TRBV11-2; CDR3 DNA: TGTGCCAGCAGCTTCGGGGACGTTACAGATACGCAGTATTTT; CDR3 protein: CASSFGDVTDTQYF
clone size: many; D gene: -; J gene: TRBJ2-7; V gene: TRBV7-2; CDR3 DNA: TGTGCCAGCAGCCTCCTAGCGATCCTCTCCTACGAGCAGTACTTC; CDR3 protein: CASSLLAILSYEQYF
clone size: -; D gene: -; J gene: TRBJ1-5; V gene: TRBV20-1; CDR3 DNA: TGCAGTGCTAATGATGGGAATAGGCAGCATTTT; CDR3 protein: CSANDGNRQHF
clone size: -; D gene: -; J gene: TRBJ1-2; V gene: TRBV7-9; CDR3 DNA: TGTGCCAGCAGCTTGGACAGTCGTTTAAGCTACACCTTC; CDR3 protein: CASSLDSRLSYTF
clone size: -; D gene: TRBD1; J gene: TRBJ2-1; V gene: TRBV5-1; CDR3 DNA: TGCGCCAGCAGCAACGGACAGGGAGTCACCCCACCAAATGAGCAGTTCTTC; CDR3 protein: CASSNGQGVTPPNEQFF
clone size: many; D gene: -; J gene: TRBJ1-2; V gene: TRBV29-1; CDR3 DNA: TGCAGCGTTGACCCCCTCACAGTTAACTATGGCTACACCTTC; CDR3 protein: CSVDPLTVNYGYTF
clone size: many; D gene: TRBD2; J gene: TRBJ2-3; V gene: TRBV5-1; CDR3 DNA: TGCGCCAGCAGCGTAACGGGAGGCGGGGCAGATACGCAGTATTTT; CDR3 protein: CASSVTGGGADTQYF
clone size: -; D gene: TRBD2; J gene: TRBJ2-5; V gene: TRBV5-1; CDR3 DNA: TGCGCCAGCAGCTTTAACCTAGCGGGAGAGACCCAGTACTTC; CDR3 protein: CASSFNLAGETQYF
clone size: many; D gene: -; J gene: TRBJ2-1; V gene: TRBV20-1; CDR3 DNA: TGCAGTGCTATCTCCCGCAGCTCCTACAATGAGCAGTTCTTC; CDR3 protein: CSAISRSSYNEQFF
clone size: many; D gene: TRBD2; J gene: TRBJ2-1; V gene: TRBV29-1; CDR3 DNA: TGCAGCGGAGGACTAGCGGGGTACAATGAGCAGTTCTTC; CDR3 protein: CSGGLAGYNEQFF
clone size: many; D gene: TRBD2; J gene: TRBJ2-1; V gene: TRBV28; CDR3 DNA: TGTGCCAGCAGTCCCATCTCTAGCGGGGGATACAATGAGCAGTTCTTC; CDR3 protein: CASSPISSGGYNEQFF
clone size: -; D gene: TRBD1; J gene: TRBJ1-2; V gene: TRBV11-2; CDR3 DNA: TGTGCCAGCAGCTTTTCTACCCTGACAGGGCAAGGCTACACCTTC; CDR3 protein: CASSFSTLTGQGYTF
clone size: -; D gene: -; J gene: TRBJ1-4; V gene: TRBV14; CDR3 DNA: TGTGCCAGCAGCCAAGCGGGGCCCGGTGAAAAACTGTTTTTT; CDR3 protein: CASSQAGPGEKLFF
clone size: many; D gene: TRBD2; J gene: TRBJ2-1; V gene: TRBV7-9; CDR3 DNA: TGTGCCAGCAGCCACGAGCGGGAGCGAACCTACAATGAGCAGTTCTTC; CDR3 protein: CASSHERERTYNEQFF
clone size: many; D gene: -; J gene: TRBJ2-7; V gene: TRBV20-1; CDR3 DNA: TGCAGTGCTAACCAGGGGTACTCCTACGAGCAGTACTTC; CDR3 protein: CSANQGYSYEQYF
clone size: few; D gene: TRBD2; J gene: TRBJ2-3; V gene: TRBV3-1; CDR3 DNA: TGTGCCAGCAGCTTTAGACTAGCCGGACCCACAGATACGCAGTATTTT; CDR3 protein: CASSFRLAGPTDTQYF
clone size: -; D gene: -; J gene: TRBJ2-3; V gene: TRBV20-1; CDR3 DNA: TGCAGTGCTCCGCAAGATACGCAGTATTTT; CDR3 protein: CSAPQDTQYF
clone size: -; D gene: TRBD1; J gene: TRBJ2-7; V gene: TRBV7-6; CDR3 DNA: TGTGCCAGCAGCCCTGGGACAGGGGGCACCTACGAGCAGTACTTC; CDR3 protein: CASSPGTGGTYEQYF
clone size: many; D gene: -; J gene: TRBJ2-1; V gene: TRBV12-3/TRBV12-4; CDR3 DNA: TGTGCCAGCAGTTCGACCCCAGCGTACAATGAGCAGTTCTTC; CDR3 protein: CASSSTPAYNEQFF
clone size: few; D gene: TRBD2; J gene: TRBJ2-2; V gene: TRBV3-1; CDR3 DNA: TGTGCCAGCAGCGCGGGAGTTTGGAACACCGGGGAGCTGTTTTTT; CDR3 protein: CASSAGVWNTGELFF
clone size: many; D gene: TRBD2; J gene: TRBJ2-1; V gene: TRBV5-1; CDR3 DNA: TGCGCCAGCAGCTCCGGACTAGCGGGAGAAAACGAGCAGTTCTTC; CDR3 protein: CASSSGLAGENEQFF
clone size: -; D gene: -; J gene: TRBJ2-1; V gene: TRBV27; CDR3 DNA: TGTGCCAACAGTTTAATAGGGAATGAGCAGTTCTTC; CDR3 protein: CANSLIGNEQFF
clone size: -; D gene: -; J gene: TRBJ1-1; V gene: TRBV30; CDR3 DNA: TGTGCCTGGAAAGAAGACAGGCTGAACACTGAAGCTTTCTTT; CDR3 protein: CAWKEDRLNTEAFF
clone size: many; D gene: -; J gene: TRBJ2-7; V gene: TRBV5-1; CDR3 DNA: TGCGCCAGCAGATCTGGTTTCCACGAGCAGTACTTC; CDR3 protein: CASRSGFHEQYF
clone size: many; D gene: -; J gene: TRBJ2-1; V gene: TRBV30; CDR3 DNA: TGTGCCTGGAGTAGGAGGGGGCGCTTCGCGGGAGGAAATGAGCAGTTCTTC; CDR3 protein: CAWSRRGRFAGGNEQFF
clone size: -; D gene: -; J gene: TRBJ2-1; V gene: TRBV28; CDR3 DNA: TGTGCCAGCAGGGAACAGGGTTACGGCACAAACAATGAGCAGTTCTTC; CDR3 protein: CASREQGYGTNNEQFF
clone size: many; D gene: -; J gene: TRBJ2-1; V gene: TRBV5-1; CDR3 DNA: TGCGCCAGCAGCTTGTCTAACAATGAGCAGTTCTTC; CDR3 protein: CASSLSNNEQFF
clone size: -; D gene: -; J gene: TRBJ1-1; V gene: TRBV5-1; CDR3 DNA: TGCGCCAGCAGCTTGGCTCTTACAGCTATGAACACTGAAGCTTTCTTT; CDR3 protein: CASSLALTAMNTEAFF
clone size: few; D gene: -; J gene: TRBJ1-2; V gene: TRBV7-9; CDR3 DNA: TGTGCCAGCAGTTCCTCGGGGACCTATGGCTACACCTTC; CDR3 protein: CASSSSGTYGYTF
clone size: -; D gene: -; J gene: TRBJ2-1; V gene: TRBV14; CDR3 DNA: TGTGCCAGCAGCCAAGATTCGGACGCTACTCAGGGGCAGTTCTTC; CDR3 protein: CASSQDSDATQGQFF
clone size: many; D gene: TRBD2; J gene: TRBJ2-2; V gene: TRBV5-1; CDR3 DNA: TGCGCCAGCAGCTTGGGACTAGCGAATTTCGCCGGGGAGCTGTTTTTT; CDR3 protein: CASSLGLANFAGELFF
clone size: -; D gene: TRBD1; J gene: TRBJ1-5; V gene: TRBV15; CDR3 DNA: TGTGCCGCAGGACAGGGTGATCAGCCCCAGCATTTT; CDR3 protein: CAAGQGDQPQHF
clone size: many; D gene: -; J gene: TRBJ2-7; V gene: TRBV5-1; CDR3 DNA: TGCGCCAGCAGCACCTCGGGGGAGCAGTACTTC; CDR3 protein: CASSTSGEQYF
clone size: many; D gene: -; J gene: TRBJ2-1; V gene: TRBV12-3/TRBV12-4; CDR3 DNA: TGTGCCAGCAGACCGGGAACCTCCTACAATGAGCAGTTCTTC; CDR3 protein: CASRPGTSYNEQFF
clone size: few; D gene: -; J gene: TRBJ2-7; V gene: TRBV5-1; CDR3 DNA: TGCGCCAGCAGCTTTGACCTGAACGAGCAGTACTTC; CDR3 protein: CASSFDLNEQYF
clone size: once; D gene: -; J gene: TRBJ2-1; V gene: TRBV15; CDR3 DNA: TGTGCCAACAGCACCCCAGCAGGGGCCTACAATGAGCAGTTCTTC; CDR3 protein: CANSTPAGAYNEQFF
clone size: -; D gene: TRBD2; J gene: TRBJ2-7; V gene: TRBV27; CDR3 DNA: TGTGCCAGCAGGATACTAGCGGGAGGTGTCTACGAGCAGTACTTC; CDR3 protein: CASRILAGGVYEQYF
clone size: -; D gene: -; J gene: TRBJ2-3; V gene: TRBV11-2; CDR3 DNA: TGTGCCAGCAGCTTAGAACTGACGTATACTAGCACAGATACGCAGTATTTT; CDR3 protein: CASSLELTYTSTDTQYF